What follows are 7 T cell receptor beta chains derived from one specimen sequenced in a study of neurological immune-mediated disorders. TCRdb re-called the 5' RACE reads with MiXCR, one entry per CDR3 protein. There are about 50,000 distinct CDR3 sequences in the sample; approximately 10% occur only once, and 5.3% lies in the top ten. The material sequenced was PBMCs. The source of these receptors is a man aged 65-85 years with HTLV-1-associated myelopathy (HAM/TSP).

This clonotype was seen many times. The V call is TRBV7-6, the J call TRBJ2-2; D possibly uses TRBD1 or TRBD2 (5 bases each). V lost 3 bases and J 9 bases, leaving 11 bases between the germline ends. The CDR3 contains 13 residues. Germline CDR1 SGHVS, CDR2 FNYEAQ. The CDR3 spells CASSFLRDRELFF. Written as DNA, the CDR3 is TGTGCCAGCAGCTTTTTACGGGACCGGGAGCTGTTTTTT.

This clonotype was counted at least ten times. The genes are TRBV6-1 and TRBJ2-3, with D possibly TRBD1 on 5 matching bases. Germline loops: CDR1 MNHNS, CDR2 SASEGT. The CDR3 consists of 11 residues. Trimming removed 8 bases from V and 6 bases from J, with 9 bases in between. CDR3 nucleotide sequence: TGTGCCAGCCAGGACATTGATACGCAGTATTTT. It yields the protein CASQDIDTQYF.

This clonotype was seen ten or more times. V gene TRBV5-1 combines with J gene TRBJ2-1, with 7 bases lining up with TRBD2. Germline CDR1 reads SGHRS; CDR2 reads YFSETQ. This CDR3 comprises 14 residues. V dropped 5 bases and J dropped 3; count of bases not matched to a gene: 5. For the CDR3, the DNA is TGCGCCAGCAGACCGACTAGCAGCTACAATGAGCAGTTCTTC. It yields the protein CASRPTSSYNEQFF.

Many counts were recorded for this clonotype. The chain is built from TRBV4-3 and TRBJ1-1; no definite D call. Germline V gene data show CDR1 as LGHNA and CDR2 as YSLEER. This CDR3 comprises 15 residues. V gave up 3 bases and J gave up 5 bases, with 16 bases separating them. The CDR3 reads CASSHLGRLGTEAFF. CDR3 DNA sequence: TGCGCCAGCAGCCATCTAGGGCGGTTGGGAACTGAAGCTTTCTTT.

This clonotype was seen at least ten times. This chain connects TRBV28 to TRBJ1-2; D uncertain. The germline CDR1 and CDR2 sequences are MDHEN and SYDVKM. Trimming removed 7 bases at V and 8 bases at J, with 23 bases between. The CDR3 has 15 residues. CDR3 in DNA: TGTGCCAGCAAATCCGGCGGGAAGAGTCTACTGGGCTACACCTTC. Its translation: CASKSGGKSLLGYTF.

This clonotype showed up many times. The chain combines TRBV7-2 with TRBJ2-3; D might be TRBD2 (5 bases). Germline CDR1 SGHTA, CDR2 FQGNSA. The CDR3 is 13 residues long. V dropped 2 bases and J dropped 4 bases, with 7 bases sitting between them. As DNA, the CDR3 is TGTGCCAGCAGCTTAACTAGGTCAGATACGCAGTATTTT. This encodes CASSLTRSDTQYF.

This chain joins TRBV7-3 and TRBJ2-1, with 8 bases identical to TRBD2. The CDR3 length is 17 residues. The germline V gene encodes CDR1 SGHTA and CDR2 FQGTGA. Unmatched junction bases numbered 13, after V lost 1 base and J lost 8 bases. The CDR3 DNA reads as TGTGCCAGCAGCTTAAGCCCATGGCTAGCGGGTCACGATGAGCAGTTCTTC. Protein: CASSLSPWLAGHDEQFF.